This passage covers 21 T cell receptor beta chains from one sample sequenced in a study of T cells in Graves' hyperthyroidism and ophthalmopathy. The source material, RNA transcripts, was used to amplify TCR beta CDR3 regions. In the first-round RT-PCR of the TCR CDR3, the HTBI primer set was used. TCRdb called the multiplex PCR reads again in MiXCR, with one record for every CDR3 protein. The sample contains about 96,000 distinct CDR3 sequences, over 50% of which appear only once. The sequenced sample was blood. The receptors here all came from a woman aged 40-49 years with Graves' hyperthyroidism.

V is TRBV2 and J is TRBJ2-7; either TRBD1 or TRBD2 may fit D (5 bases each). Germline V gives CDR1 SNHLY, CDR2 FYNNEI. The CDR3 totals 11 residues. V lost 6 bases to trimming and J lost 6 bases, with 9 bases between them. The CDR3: CASSYGGEQYF. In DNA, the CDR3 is TGTGCCAGCAGCTATGGGGGCGAGCAGTACTTC.

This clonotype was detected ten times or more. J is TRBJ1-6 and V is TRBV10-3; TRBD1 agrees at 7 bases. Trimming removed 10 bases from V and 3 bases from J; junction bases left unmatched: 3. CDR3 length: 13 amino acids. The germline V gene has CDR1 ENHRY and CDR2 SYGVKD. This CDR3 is CASRQGYNSPLHF. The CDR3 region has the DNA TGTGCCAGTAGACAGGGCTATAATTCACCCCTCCACTTT.

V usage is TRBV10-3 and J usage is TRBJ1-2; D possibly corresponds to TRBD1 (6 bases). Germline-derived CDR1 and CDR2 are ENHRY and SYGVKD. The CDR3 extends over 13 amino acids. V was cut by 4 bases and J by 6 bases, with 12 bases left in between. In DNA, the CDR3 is TGTGCCATCAGTGCGGGGGCATCCAATGGCTACACCTTC. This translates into CAISAGASNGYTF.

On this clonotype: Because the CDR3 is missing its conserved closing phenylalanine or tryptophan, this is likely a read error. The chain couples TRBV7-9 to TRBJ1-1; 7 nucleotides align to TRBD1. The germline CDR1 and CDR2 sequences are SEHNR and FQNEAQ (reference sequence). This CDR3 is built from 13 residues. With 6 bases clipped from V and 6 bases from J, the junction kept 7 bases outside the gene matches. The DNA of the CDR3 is TGTGCCAGCAGTAATACTAGGGGGCCTGAAGCTTTCTCC. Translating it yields CASSNTRGPEAFS.

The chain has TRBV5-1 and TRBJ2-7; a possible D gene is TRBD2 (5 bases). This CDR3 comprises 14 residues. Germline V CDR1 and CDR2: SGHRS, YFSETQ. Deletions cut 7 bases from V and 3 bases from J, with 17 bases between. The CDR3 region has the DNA TGCGCCAGCTCACCACAAAAGACTAACTACGAGCAGTACTTC. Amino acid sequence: CASSPQKTNYEQYF.

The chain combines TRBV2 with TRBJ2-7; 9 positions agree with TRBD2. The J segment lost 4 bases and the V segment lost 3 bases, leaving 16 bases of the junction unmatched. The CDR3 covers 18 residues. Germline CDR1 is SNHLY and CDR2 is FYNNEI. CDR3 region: CASSDPGASGIPVYEQYF. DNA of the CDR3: TGTGCCAGCAGTGACCCCGGGGCTAGCGGGATTCCGGTTTACGAGCAGTACTTC. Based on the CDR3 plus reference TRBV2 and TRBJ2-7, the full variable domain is EPEVTQTPSHQVTQMGQEVILRCVPISNHLYFYWYRQILGQKVEFLVSFYNNEISEKSEIFDDQFSVERPDGSNFTLKIRSTKLEDSAMYFCASSDPGASGIPVYEQYFGPGTRLTVT.

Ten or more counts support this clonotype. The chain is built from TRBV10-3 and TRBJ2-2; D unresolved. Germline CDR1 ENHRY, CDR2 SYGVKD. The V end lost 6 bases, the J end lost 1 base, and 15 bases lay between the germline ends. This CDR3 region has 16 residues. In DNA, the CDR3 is TGTGCCATCAGCCCCGTGCAGAAACTGAACACCGGGGAGCTGTTTTTT. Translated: CAISPVQKLNTGELFF.

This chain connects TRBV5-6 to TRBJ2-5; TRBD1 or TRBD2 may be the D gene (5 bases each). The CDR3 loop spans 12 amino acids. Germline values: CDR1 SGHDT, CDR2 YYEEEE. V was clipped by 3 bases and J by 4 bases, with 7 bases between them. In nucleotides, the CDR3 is TGTGCCAGCAGCTGGGGGTTAGAGACCCAGTACTTC. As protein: CASSWGLETQYF.

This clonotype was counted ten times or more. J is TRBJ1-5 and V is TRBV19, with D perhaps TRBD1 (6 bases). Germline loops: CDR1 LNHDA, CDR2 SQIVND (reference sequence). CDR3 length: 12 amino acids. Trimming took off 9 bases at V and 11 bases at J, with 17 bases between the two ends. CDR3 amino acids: CASSGGGRTQHF. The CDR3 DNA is TGTGCCAGCTCCGGGGGGGGGCGGACCCAGCATTTT. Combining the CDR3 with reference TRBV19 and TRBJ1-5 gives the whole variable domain DGGITQSPKYLFRKEGQNVTLSCEQNLNHDAMYWYRQDPGQGLRLIYYSQIVNDFQKGDIAEGYSVSREKKESFPLTVTSAQKNPTAFYLCASSGGGRTQHFGDGTRLSIL.

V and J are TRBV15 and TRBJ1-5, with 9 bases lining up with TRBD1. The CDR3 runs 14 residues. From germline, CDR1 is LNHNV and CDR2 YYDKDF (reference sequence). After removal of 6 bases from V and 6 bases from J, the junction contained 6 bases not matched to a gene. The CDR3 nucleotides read TGTGCCACCAGTACGGGACAGGGTGTTCAGCCCCAGCATTTT. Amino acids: CATSTGQGVQPQHF.

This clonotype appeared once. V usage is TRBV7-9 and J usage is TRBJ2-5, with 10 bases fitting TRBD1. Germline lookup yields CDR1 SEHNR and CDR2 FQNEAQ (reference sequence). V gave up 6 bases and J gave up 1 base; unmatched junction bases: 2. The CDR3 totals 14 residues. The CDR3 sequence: CASRDRGAQETQYF. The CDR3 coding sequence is TGTGCCAGCAGGGACAGGGGGGCCCAAGAGACCCAGTACTTC.

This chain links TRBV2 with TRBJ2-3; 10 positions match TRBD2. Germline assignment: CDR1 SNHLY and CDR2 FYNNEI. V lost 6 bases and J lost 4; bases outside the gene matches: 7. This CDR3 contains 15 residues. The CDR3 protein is CASSSRTSGPDTQYF. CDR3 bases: TGTGCCAGCAGCTCAAGGACTAGCGGACCAGATACGCAGTATTTT. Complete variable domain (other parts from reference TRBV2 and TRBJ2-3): EPEVTQTPSHQVTQMGQEVILRCVPISNHLYFYWYRQILGQKVEFLVSFYNNEISEKSEIFDDQFSVERPDGSNFTLKIRSTKLEDSAMYFCASSSRTSGPDTQYFGPGTRLTVL.

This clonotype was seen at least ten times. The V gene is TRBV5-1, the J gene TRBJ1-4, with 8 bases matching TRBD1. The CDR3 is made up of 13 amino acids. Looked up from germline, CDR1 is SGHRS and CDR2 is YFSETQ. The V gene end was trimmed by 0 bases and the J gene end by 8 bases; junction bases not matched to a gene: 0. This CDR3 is CASSLGQGEKLFF. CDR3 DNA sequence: TGCGCCAGCAGCTTGGGACAGGGGGAAAAACTGTTTTTT.

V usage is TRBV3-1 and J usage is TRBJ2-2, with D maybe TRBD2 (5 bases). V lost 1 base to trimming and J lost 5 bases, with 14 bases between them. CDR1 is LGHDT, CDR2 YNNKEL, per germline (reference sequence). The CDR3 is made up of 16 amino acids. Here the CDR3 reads CASSQGSGLGTGELFF. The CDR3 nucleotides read TGTGCCAGCAGCCAAGGAAGCGGCCTAGGGACCGGGGAGCTGTTTTTT.

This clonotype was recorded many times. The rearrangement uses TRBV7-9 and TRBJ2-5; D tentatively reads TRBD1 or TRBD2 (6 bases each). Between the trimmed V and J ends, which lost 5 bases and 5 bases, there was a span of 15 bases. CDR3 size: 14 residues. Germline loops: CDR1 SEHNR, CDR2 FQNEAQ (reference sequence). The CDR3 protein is CASSIHGGWETQYF. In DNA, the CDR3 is TGTGCCAGCAGCATCCACGGGGGCTGGGAGACCCAGTACTTC.

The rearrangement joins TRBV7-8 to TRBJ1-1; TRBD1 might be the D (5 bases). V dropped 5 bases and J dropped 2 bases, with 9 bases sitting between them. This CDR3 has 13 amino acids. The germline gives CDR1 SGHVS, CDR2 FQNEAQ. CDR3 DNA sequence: TGTGCCAGCAGCATTGACAGAAACACTGAAGCTTTCTTT. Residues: CASSIDRNTEAFF.

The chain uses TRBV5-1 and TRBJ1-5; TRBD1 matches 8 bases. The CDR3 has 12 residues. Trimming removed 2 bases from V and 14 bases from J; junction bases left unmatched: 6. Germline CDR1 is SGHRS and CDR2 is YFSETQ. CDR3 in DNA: TGCGCCAGCAGCTTCGCAGGGGGCTACGAGCATTTT. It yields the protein CASSFAGGYEHF.

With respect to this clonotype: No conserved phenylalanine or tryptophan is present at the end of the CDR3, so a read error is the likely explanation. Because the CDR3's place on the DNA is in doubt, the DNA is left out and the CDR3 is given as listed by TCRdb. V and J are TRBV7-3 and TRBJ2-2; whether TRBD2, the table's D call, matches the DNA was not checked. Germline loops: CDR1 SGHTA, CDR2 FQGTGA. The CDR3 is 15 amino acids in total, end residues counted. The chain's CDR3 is CASRLGPSNTGELVL.

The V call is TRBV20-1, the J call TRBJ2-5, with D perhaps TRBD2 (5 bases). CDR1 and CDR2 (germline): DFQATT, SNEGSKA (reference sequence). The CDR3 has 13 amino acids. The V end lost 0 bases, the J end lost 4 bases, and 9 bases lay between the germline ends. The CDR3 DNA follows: TGCAGTGCTAGAGATCAGGCGGGAGAGACCCAGTACTTC. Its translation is CSARDQAGETQYF.

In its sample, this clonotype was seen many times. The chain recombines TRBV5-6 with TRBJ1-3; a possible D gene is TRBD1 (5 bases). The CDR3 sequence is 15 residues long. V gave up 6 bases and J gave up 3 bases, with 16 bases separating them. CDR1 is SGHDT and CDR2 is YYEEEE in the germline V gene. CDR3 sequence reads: CASTLGALGGNTIYF. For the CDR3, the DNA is TGTGCCAGCACCCTTGGGGCGTTGGGTGGAAACACCATATATTTT.

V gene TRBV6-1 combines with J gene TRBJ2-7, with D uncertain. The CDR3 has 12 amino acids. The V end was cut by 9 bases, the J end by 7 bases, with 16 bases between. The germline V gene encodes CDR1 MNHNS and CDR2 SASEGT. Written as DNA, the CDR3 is TGTGCCAGTCCCGCAGGCGTGGGGGAGCAGTACTTC. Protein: CASPAGVGEQYF.